This T cell receptor beta chain is drawn from a study of blood T cell repertoires in COVID-19. Study summary: Specimens from acute and convalescent COVID-19 originated in the United States, Italy and Spain. In each case, the material was cDNA or gDNA derived from T cells, B-cell-depleted T cells, or PBMCs.

In the study's own analysis: For nucleated cells, counts were estimated from reference gene primer amplification. Sequencing was performed with immunoSEQ multiplex PCR; in TCRdb, only in-frame clones are kept and a portion is missing. V, J and clone size reflect that table, while D and trimming were determined from the DNA. The data show about 120,000 clones, around 86% seen once. Germline loops: CDR1 MGHRA, CDR2 YSYEKL. The CDR3 is 15 residues long. V was shortened by 2 bases and J by 7 bases, with 15 bases between the two germline ends. The sequence was obtained from a woman aged 65 to 85 with acute or convalescent COVID-19. The gene calls are TRBV4-1 and TRBJ1-5; D gene unclear. The material sequenced was peripheral blood. The CDR3 spells CASSQPESPNQPQHF. The CDR3 DNA is TGCGCCAGCAGCCAACCCGAGAGCCCCAACCAGCCCCAGCATTTT.